Below, 31 T cell receptor beta chains from the same sample are listed, as sequenced in a study of CD8 T cells in ankylosing spondylitis (dated 2017 in TCRdb). The full study reports these points: Blood from ankylosing spondylitis patients appeared to be characterized by a TCR beta motif made up of under ten highly homologous amino acid variants.

The antigens these receptors bind are not known. Library preparation was by 5' RACE. Sequencing was performed on an Illumina HiSeq 2500. TCRdb handled the public reads itself, with Q25 trimming in fastp and clone calling in MiXCR, and kept productive beta chains. Every entry covers one CDR3 protein and lists the most common genes and DNA from its rows. The sample table holds 450,000 or so distinct CDR3 sequences, of which around 26% were seen once. The ten largest clones take up about 0.89% of the sample. The sample taken for sequencing was blood, either unsorted or a sorted T cell fraction (not recorded which). The receptors originated from a male donor with ankylosing spondylitis.

This clonotype was seen repeatedly, ten times or more. The chain links TRBV10-3 to TRBJ1-3; maybe TRBD1 (5 bases). Germline CDR1 and CDR2: ENHRY and SYGVKD. The ends were cut back, 7 bases at V and 9 bases at J, with 19 bases in the middle. The CDR3 consists of 14 residues. The CDR3 reads CAITRDRQRSTIYF. The CDR3 DNA follows: TGTGCCATCACTCGGGACCGCCAACGGAGCACCATATATTTT.

This sequence joins TRBV27 and TRBJ2-7; D is tentatively TRBD1 or TRBD2 (5 bases each). Trimming stripped 4 bases from V and 1 base from J, with 14 bases between. Germline CDR1 is MNHEY and CDR2 is SMNVEV (reference sequence). CDR3 length equals 15 residues. The CDR3 reads CASSSRDGPSYEQYF. CDR3 sequence (DNA): TGTGCCAGCAGTTCCCGGGACGGACCGTCCTACGAGCAGTACTTC.

This clonotype has at least ten counts. The rearrangement joins TRBV7-2 to TRBJ2-3; D may be TRBD1 or TRBD2 (6 bases each). The CDR3 has 13 residues. CDR1 SGHTA and CDR2 FQGNSA come from the germline V gene. V was pared by 11 bases and J by 6 bases, with 18 bases between. The CDR3 here is CALKGGSWDTQYF. In DNA form, the CDR3 reads TGTGCCCTCAAGGGGGGTAGCTGGGATACGCAGTATTTT.

This chain joins TRBV20-1 and TRBJ2-2, with D possibly TRBD1 on 6 matching bases. V lost 5 bases and J 6 bases, leaving 16 bases between the germline ends. CDR3 size: 14 residues. Germline CDR1 is DFQATT and CDR2 is SNEGSKA (reference sequence). CDR3 DNA: TGCAGTGCTCCGGGCTCCGAGGGGGCCGGGGAGCTGTTTTTT. It is translated as CSAPGSEGAGELFF.

This clonotype was seen only a few times. V and J are TRBV20-1 and TRBJ1-4; D gene unclear. V was shortened by 5 bases and J by 4 bases, with 11 bases between the two germline ends. Germline loops: CDR1 DFQATT, CDR2 SNEGSKA (reference sequence). This CDR3 spans 13 amino acids. The CDR3 protein is CSAPRGINEKLFF. CDR3 sequence (DNA): TGCAGTGCTCCTAGAGGGATTAATGAAAAACTGTTTTTT.

CDR3 coding DNA: TGTGCCAGCAGCGGGGCGACAGGGGTCAACGAGCAGTACTTC. Its translation is CASSGATGVNEQYF. The chain joins TRBV7-2 to TRBJ2-7; 8 nucleotides match TRBD1. Germline values: CDR1 SGHTA, CDR2 FQGNSA. The length of the CDR3 is 14 residues. The J segment lost 5 bases and the V segment lost 5 bases, leaving 8 bases of the junction unmatched.

The chain couples TRBV12-3 or TRBV12-4 to TRBJ1-1; 10 bases agree with TRBD1. V dropped 3 bases and J dropped 10; count of bases not matched to a gene: 5. The CDR3 length is 13 residues. The CDR3: CASSLGQGPGAFF. The CDR3 nucleotides read TGTGCCAGCAGTTTGGGACAGGGGCCAGGAGCTTTCTTT.

This clonotype was picked up many times. Its ends do not fully match the called genes, so a read error is possible. The chain couples TRBV5-1 to TRBJ2-1; 11 nucleotides agree with TRBD2. This CDR3 is 15 amino acids long. Germline V lookup: CDR1 SGHRS, CDR2 YFSETQ. The CDR3 spells CASSLGTSGYNEQFF. CDR3 DNA sequence: TGTGCCAGCAGTTTAGGGACTAGCGGCTACAATGAGCAGTTCTTC. The complete variable domain, with remaining parts taken from reference TRBV5-1 and TRBJ2-1, reads KAGVTQTPRYLIKTRGQQVTLSCSPISGHRSVSWYQQTPGQGLQFLFEYFSETQRNKGNFPGRFSGRQFSNSRSEMNVSTLELGDSALYLCASSLGTSGYNEQFFGPGTRLTVL.

This chain links TRBV19 with TRBJ2-5; D not resolved. The CDR3 extends over 14 amino acids. The V gene's germline CDR1 is LNHDA and CDR2 SQIVND (reference sequence). The V and J ends lost 3 bases and 4 bases respectively, with 12 bases between them. The CDR3 sequence is CASSISPLGETQYF. CDR3 DNA: TGTGCCAGTAGTATTTCCCCTTTGGGAGAGACCCAGTACTTC.

This clonotype showed up just a few times. This chain joins TRBV5-1 and TRBJ2-2, with a possible D match to TRBD2 (7 bases). The germline CDR1 and CDR2 sequences are SGHRS and YFSETQ. CDR3 length equals 17 residues. V lost 4 bases, J lost 5 bases, and 21 bases lay in between. Written as DNA, the CDR3 is TGCGCCAGCAGCGCCGTGCAGGGGTCAGCGGGGACCGGGGAGCTGTTTTTT. Protein: CASSAVQGSAGTGELFF.

The chain joins TRBV5-6 to TRBJ2-3; TRBD2 might be the D (6 bases). The CDR3 covers 15 residues. From germline, CDR1 is SGHDT and CDR2 YYEEEE. Trimming pared 0 bases from V and 4 bases from J, leaving 12 bases between. This chain's CDR3 is CASSLGLGISDTQYF. The CDR3 DNA sequence: TGTGCCAGCAGCTTGGGACTAGGGATATCAGATACGCAGTATTTT. Full variable domain (missing parts from reference TRBV5-6 and TRBJ2-3): DAGVTQSPTHLIKTRGQQVTLRCSPKSGHDTVSWYQQALGQGPQFIFQYYEEEERQRGNFPDRFSGHQFPNYSSELNVNALLLGDSALYLCASSLGLGISDTQYFGPGTRLTVL.

V is TRBV5-1 and J is TRBJ2-1; TRBD2 aligns across 12 bases. The germline CDR1 and CDR2 sequences are SGHRS and YFSETQ. V shed 3 bases and J 7 bases; nucleotides not matched to a gene: 8. The CDR3 loop spans 16 amino acids. The CDR3 is CASSSSGRGPANEQFF. The CDR3 nucleotides read TGCGCCAGCAGCTCTAGCGGGAGGGGTCCGGCTAATGAGCAGTTCTTC.

This sequence joins TRBV29-1 and TRBJ2-2, with 12 bases matching TRBD2. The V gene end was trimmed by 6 bases and the J gene end by 6 bases; junction bases not matched to a gene: 5. The germline V gene has CDR1 SQVTM and CDR2 ANQGSEA. CDR3 length: 14 amino acids. CDR3 in DNA: TGCAGCGTCGCGACTAGCGGGAGCCCCGGGGAGCTGTTTTTT. Translated: CSVATSGSPGELFF.

The V gene is TRBV6-2 or TRBV6-3, the J gene TRBJ2-2; tentatively, D is TRBD1 (6 bases). The CDR3 loop spans 15 amino acids. The V end lost 9 bases, the J end lost 7 bases, and 21 bases lay between the germline ends. Germline assignment: CDR1 MNHEY and CDR2 SVGEGT. CDR3 nucleotide sequence: TGTGCCAGTACCTTTGAAGGGGGAGATGGCGGGGAGCTGTTTTTT. Amino acid sequence: CASTFEGGDGGELFF.

This chain connects TRBV20-1 to TRBJ2-3; 8 bases fit TRBD2. Trimming took 2 bases from V and 1 from J; bases not matched to a gene: 8. This CDR3 spans 16 amino acids. Germline V CDR1 and CDR2: DFQATT, SNEGSKA (reference sequence). The chain's CDR3 is CSARLAVGGGTDTQYF. The CDR3 DNA follows: TGCAGTGCTAGACTAGCGGTCGGGGGGGGCACAGATACGCAGTATTTT.

The chain joins TRBV7-2 to TRBJ2-5, with TRBD1 matching over 8 bases. Losses at the gene ends were 2 bases for V and 5 bases for J; bases not matched to a gene: 13. The CDR3 runs 17 residues. Per the germline V gene, CDR1 is SGHTA and CDR2 is FQGNSA. The CDR3 here is CASSLSQFRGPAETQYF. The DNA for the CDR3 is TGTGCCAGCAGCTTAAGCCAGTTCAGGGGGCCGGCGGAGACCCAGTACTTC.

This clonotype came up a few times. The V and J genes are TRBV25-1 and TRBJ2-2, with TRBD2 identical over 9 bases. Germline V gene data show CDR1 as MGHDK and CDR2 as SYGVNS. The CDR3 is 15 residues long. The V gene end was trimmed by 10 bases and the J gene end by 3 bases; junction bases not matched to a gene: 9. In nucleotides, the CDR3 is TGTGCCACCCAACCCAGACTAGCGGACACCGGGGAGCTGTTTTTT. Translated, it gives CATQPRLADTGELFF.

This chain links TRBV9 with TRBJ2-5; possible D gene TRBD1, 6 bases. Germline CDR1 reads SGDLS; CDR2 reads YYNGEE. The CDR3 length is 14 residues. V dropped 0 bases and J dropped 1 base, with 7 bases sitting between them. In nucleotides, the CDR3 is TGTGCCAGCAGCGTAGGACAGGTCCAAGAGACCCAGTACTTC. Amino acid sequence: CASSVGQVQETQYF. Drawing the rest from reference TRBV9 and TRBJ2-5, the complete variable domain is DSGVTQTPKHLITATGQRVTLRCSPRSGDLSVYWYQQSLDQGLQFLIQYYNGEERAKGNILERFSAQQFPDLHSELNLSSLELGDSALYFCASSVGQVQETQYFGPGTRLLVL.

Written as DNA, the CDR3 is TGCGCCAGCAGCCCGGAAAGGACCGGGGAGCTGTTTTTT. Translation gives CASSPERTGELFF. This sequence joins TRBV5-1 and TRBJ2-2; D unresolved. CDR1 is SGHRS, CDR2 YFSETQ, per germline. V shed 4 bases and J shed 5 bases, with 9 bases lying between them. This CDR3 comprises 13 residues.

The chain employs TRBV20-1 and TRBJ2-7; 7 bases map to TRBD2. The CDR3 has 13 residues. V lost 6 bases and J lost 6; bases outside the gene matches: 11. Germline V CDR1 and CDR2: DFQATT, SNEGSKA (reference sequence). The CDR3 bases are TGCAGTGCCAGGAGCGGGACGCCGATCGAGCAGTACTTC. Its translation: CSARSGTPIEQYF.

The rearrangement links TRBV20-1 to TRBJ2-1; D gene unclear. With 2 bases removed from V and 9 bases from J, the gap between germline ends came to 20 bases. CDR1 and CDR2 from the germline V gene are DFQATT and SNEGSKA (reference sequence). This CDR3 comprises 15 residues. For the CDR3, the DNA is TGCAGTGCTAGAAGGCTAGGTCTTATCAATGGTGAGCAGTTCTTC. Amino acid sequence: CSARRLGLINGEQFF.

CDR3: CASSLAVAPGDVGGYTF. Written as DNA, the CDR3 is TGCGCCAGCAGCTTGGCGGTGGCACCGGGGGACGTTGGAGGCTACACCTTC. This rearrangement joins TRBV5-1 to TRBJ1-2; a possible D gene is TRBD1 (5 bases). V was trimmed by 0 bases and J by 8 bases, leaving 23 bases between them. In germline, CDR1 is SGHRS, CDR2 YFSETQ. CDR3 length: 17 amino acids.

This clonotype showed up just a few times. The chain employs TRBV12-3 or TRBV12-4 and TRBJ2-1; D call uncertain. The ends were cut back, 6 bases at V and 7 bases at J, with 10 bases in the middle. The CDR3 has 12 residues. The CDR3 DNA follows: TGTGCCAGCAGATTCGACGTTAATGAGCAGTTCTTC. This codes for CASRFDVNEQFF.

The chain employs TRBV11-2 and TRBJ2-1; 13 nucleotides line up with TRBD2. Germline V gives CDR1 SGHAT, CDR2 FQNNGV. The V gene end was trimmed by 6 bases and the J gene end by 9 bases; junction bases not matched to a gene: 11. The length of the CDR3 is 16 residues. As DNA, the CDR3 is TGTGCCAGCAGGCCACCCGGGACTAGCGGGAATGGTGAGCAGTTCTTC. Translating it yields CASRPPGTSGNGEQFF.

J is TRBJ2-7 and V is TRBV20-1, with TRBD1 matching over 10 bases. The CDR3 totals 13 residues. V was clipped by 2 bases and J by 6 bases; unmatched bases: 4. The V gene's germline CDR1 is DFQATT and CDR2 SNEGSKA (reference sequence). The CDR3 bases are TGCAGTGCTAGACAGGACAGGGGGTTCGAGCAGTACTTC. Encoded protein: CSARQDRGFEQYF.

This clonotype occurred a few times. The chain couples TRBV4-2 to TRBJ2-3; 14 bases fit TRBD2. Germline CDR1 and CDR2: LGHNA and YNFKEQ. The trim removed 2 bases at V and 1 base at J, leaving 5 bases unmatched. The CDR3 runs to 18 residues. Here the CDR3 reads CASSQKGLAGAGTDTQYF. In DNA, the CDR3 is TGTGCCAGCAGCCAAAAGGGACTAGCGGGAGCTGGCACAGATACGCAGTATTTT.

This clonotype was counted between two and nine times. V is TRBV5-6 and J is TRBJ2-1; 7 bases agree with TRBD1. J was trimmed by 7 bases and V by 2 bases; bases with no gene match: 12. Per germline, CDR1 SGHDT and CDR2 YYEEEE. The CDR3 has 16 residues. The CDR3 bases are TGTGCCAGCAGCTTAAGGGGGCCCTCGATTGAGAATGAGCAGTTCTTC. Protein sequence: CASSLRGPSIENEQFF.

This clonotype was counted only a few times. V usage is TRBV4-1 and J usage is TRBJ1-5; D possibly corresponds to TRBD1 (6 bases). Germline V CDR1 and CDR2: MGHRA, YSYEKL. This CDR3 contains 14 residues. V lost 4 bases and J lost 4, with 11 bases in between. The CDR3 nucleotides are TGCGCCAGCAGCCTGAGCAGGGGAAATCAGCCCCAGCATTTT. It specifies CASSLSRGNQPQHF.

This chain joins TRBV15 and TRBJ1-1; no definite D call. The germline V gene has CDR1 LNHNV and CDR2 YYDKDF (reference sequence). The CDR3 loop spans 12 amino acids. The germline V and J ends were trimmed by 2 bases and 2 bases, with 3 bases remaining between them. The CDR3 coding sequence is TGTGCCACCAGCAGACCAAACACTGAAGCTTTCTTT. Protein product: CATSRPNTEAFF.

This clonotype was observed a few times. The rearrangement links TRBV11-2 to TRBJ1-1; D is unresolved. This CDR3 has 13 residues. CDR1 SGHAT and CDR2 FQNNGV come from the germline V gene. Trimming pared 7 bases from V and 1 base from J, leaving 10 bases between. CDR3 in DNA: TGTGCCAGCATCAGGACGGGGAACACTGAAGCTTTCTTT. Its protein is CASIRTGNTEAFF.

The chain links TRBV20-1 to TRBJ2-3; D may be TRBD1 or TRBD2 (5 bases each). In germline, CDR1 is DFQATT, CDR2 SNEGSKA (reference sequence). The CDR3 loop spans 14 amino acids. The V end lost 2 bases, the J end lost 4 bases, and 13 bases lay between the germline ends. CDR3 sequence: CSARLLLGADTQYF. CDR3 nucleotides: TGCAGTGCTAGACTACTACTAGGGGCAGATACGCAGTATTTT.